This T cell receptor beta chain was recovered during a study of blood T cell repertoires in COVID-19. Study summary: From the United States, Italy and Spain came samples of acute and convalescent COVID-19.

The V gene lost 5 bases and the J gene lost 4 bases, with 11 bases spanning the gap. CDR1 is MNHEY and CDR2 is SVGAGI in the germline V gene. The CDR3 extends over 13 amino acids. Clones were read by immunoSEQ multiplex PCR, and TCRdb kept only the in-frame ones, dropping some. The table includes some 460,000 clones, roughly 90% detected once. The chain joins TRBV6-5 to TRBJ1-2; D not resolved. The clonotype was recovered from a woman aged 25 to 39 with acute or convalescent COVID-19. The sequenced sample was peripheral blood. Here the CDR3 reads CASSLQEGYGYTF. CDR3 coding DNA: TGTGCCAGCAGTCTCCAGGAAGGCTATGGCTACACCTTC.